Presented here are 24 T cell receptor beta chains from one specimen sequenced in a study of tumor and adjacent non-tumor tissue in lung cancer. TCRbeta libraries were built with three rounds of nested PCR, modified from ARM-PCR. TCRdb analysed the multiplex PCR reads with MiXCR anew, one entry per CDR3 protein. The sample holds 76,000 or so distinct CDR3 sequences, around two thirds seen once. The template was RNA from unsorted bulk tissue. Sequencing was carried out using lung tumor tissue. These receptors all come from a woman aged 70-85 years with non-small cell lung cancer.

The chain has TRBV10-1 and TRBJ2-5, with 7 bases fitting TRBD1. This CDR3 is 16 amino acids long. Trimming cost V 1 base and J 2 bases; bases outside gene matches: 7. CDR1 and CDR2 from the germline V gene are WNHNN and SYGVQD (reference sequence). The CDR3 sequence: CASSEFGTEEQETQYF. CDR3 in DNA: TGCGCCAGCAGTGAGTTTGGGACAGAGGAACAAGAGACCCAGTACTTC.

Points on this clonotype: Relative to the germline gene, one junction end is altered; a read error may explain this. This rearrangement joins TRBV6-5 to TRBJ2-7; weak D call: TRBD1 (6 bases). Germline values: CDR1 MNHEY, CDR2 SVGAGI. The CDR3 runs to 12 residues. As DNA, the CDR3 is TGTGGCAGCAGTTTACAGGGTCGCGAGAAGTACTTT. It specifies CGSSLQGREKYF.

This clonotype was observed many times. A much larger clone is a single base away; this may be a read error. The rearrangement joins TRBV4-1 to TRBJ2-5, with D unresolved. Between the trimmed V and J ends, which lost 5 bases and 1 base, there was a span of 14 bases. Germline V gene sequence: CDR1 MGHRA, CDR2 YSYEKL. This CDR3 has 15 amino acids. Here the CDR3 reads CASSVLRSGQETQYF. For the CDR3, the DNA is TGCGCCAGCAGCGTGCTTCGCTCGGGCCAAGAGACCCAGTACTTC.

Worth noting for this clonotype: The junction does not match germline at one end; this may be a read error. CDR3 DNA sequence: TGTGCCAGCAGTTTCTCTCGACTAGCTTCTCAGTGCTTC. Protein sequence: CASSFSRLASQCF. This chain uses TRBV6-5 with TRBJ2-1, with TRBD2 matching 7 bases. CDR1 and CDR2 (germline): MNHEY, SVGAGI. The CDR3 loop spans 13 amino acids.

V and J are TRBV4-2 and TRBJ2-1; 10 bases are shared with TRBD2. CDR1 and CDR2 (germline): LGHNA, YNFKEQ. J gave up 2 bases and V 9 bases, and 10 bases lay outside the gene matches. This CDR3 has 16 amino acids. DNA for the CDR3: TGTGCCAGTTGTCAAAATAGCGGGAGGACCTACAATGAGCAGTTCTTC. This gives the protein CASCQNSGRTYNEQFF.

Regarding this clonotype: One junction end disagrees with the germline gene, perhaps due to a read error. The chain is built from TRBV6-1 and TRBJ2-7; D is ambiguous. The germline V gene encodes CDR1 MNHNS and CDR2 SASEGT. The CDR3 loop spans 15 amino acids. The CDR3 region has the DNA TGTGCCAGCAGTGAAGTAAATAGTCCCCCGTACGAGCAGTATTTC. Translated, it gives CASSEVNSPPYEQYF.

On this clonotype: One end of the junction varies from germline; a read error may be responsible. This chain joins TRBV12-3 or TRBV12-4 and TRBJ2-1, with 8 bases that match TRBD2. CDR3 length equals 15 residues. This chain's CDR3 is CANSPTSVDYNGQFF. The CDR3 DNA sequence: TGTGCCAACAGCCCGACTAGCGTGGACTACAATGGGCAGTTCTTC.

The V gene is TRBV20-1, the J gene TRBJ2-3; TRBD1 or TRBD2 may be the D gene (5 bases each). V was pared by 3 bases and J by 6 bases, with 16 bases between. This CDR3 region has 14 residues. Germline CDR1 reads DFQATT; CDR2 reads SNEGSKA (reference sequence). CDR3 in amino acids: CSASEGMRVDTQYF. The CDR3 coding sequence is TGCAGTGCTAGTGAGGGGATGCGGGTGGATACGCAGTATTTT.

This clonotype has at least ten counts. DNA for the CDR3: TGTGCCTGGAGTGGGGGACACACTACCGGGGAGCTGTTTTTT. This sequence encodes CAWSGGHTTGELFF. The V call is TRBV30, the J call TRBJ2-2, with D tentatively TRBD1 (6 bases). The CDR3 covers 14 residues. CDR1 is GTSNPN and CDR2 is SVGIG in the germline V gene (reference sequence). V was cut by 1 base and J by 5 bases, with 11 bases left in between.

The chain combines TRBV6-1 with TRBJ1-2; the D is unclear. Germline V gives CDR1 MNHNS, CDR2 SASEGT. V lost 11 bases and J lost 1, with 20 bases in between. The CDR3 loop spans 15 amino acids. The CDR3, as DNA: TGTGCCCGCCGCGCTGGGCAGGTTTATAACTATGGCTACACCTTC. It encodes CARRAGQVYNYGYTF.

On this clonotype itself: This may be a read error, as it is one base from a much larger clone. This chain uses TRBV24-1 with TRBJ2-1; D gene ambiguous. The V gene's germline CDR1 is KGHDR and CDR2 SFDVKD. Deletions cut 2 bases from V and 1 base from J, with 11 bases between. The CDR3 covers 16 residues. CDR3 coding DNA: TGTGCCACCAGTGATTCCAGTAGAGTATCCTACAATGAGCAGTTCTTC. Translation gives CATSDSSRVSYNEQFF.

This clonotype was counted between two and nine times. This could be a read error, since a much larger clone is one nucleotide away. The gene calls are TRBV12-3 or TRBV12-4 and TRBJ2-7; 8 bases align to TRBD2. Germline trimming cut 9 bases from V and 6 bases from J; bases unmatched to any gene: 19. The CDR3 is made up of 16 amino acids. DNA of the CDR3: TGTGCCAGGAGTCCTCGTGAGCGGGAGAAAAGGGGCGAGCAGTACTTC. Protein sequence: CARSPREREKRGEQYF.

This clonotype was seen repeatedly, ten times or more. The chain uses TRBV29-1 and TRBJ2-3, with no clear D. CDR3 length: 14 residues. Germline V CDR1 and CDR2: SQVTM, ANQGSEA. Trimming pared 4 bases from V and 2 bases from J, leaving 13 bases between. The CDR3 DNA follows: TGCAGCGTTGTTATACAGACACTCACAGATACGCAGTATTTT. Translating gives CSVVIQTLTDTQYF.

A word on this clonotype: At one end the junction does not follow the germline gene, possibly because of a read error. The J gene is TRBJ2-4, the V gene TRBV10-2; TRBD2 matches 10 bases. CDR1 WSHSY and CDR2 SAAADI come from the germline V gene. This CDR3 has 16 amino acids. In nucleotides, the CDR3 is TGCGCCAGCAGTGATGAACTAGCGGGACGCACAAACATACAGTACTTC. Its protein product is CASSDELAGRTNIQYF.

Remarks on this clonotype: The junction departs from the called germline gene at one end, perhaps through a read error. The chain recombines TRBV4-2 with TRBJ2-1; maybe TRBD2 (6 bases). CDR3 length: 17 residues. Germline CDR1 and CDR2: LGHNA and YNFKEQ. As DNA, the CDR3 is TGTGCCAGCTGCCAAGATCTAGGGACTGGCGGGTACAATGAGCAGTTCTTC. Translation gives CASCQDLGTGGYNEQFF.

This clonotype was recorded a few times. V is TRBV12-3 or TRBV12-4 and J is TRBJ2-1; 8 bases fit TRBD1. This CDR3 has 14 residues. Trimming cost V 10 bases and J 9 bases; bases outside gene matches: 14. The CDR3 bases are TGTGCCATCAGCGACACAGGGGGTAAGAGTGAGCAGTTCTTC. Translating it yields CAISDTGGKSEQFF.

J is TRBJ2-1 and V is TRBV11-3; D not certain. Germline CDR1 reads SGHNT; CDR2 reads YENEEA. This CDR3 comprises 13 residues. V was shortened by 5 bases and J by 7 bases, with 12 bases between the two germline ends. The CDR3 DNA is TGTGCCAGCAGCCTAGGATCGGCTAATGAGCAGTTCTTC. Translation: CASSLGSANEQFF.

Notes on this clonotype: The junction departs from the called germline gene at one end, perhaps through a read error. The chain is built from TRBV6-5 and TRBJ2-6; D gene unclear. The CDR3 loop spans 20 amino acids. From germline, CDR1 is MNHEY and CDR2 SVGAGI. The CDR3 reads CAGSRSGSLRGGSGANVLTF. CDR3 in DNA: TGTGCCGGCAGCCGTTCCGGGTCACTTCGCGGCGGATCTGGGGCCAACGTCCTGACTTTC.

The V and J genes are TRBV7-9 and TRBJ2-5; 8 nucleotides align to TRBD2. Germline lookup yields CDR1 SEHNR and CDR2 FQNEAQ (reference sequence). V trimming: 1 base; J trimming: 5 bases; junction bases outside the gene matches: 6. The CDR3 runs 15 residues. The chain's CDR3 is CASSLGGTRMETQYF. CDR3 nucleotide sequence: TGTGCCAGCAGCTTAGGAGGGACTAGGATGGAGACCCAGTACTTC.

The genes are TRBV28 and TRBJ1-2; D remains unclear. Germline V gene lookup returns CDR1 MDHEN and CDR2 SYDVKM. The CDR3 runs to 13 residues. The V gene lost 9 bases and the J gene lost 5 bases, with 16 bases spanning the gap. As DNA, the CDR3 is TGTGCCAGGAGCCCTTGGTCCAGTTATGGCTACACCTTC. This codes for CARSPWSSYGYTF.

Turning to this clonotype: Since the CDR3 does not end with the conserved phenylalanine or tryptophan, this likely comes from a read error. CDR3 in DNA: TGTGACGGCAGTGTAGCGGGAGGGCCAGGCACCGGGGAGCTGTTTGTT. Residues: CDGSVAGGPGTGELFV. This chain joins TRBV11-3 and TRBJ2-2; the match to TRBD2 covers 11 bases. This CDR3 is built from 16 residues. The germline V gene has CDR1 SGHNT and CDR2 YENEEA.

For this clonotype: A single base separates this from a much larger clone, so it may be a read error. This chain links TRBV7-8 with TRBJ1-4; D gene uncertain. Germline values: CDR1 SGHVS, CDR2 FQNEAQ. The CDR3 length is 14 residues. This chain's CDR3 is CASRLAGVDEKLFF. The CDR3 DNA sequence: TGTGCCAGCAGGTTAGCGGGTGTTGATGAAAAACTGTTTTTT.

The CDR3 is CASSYCGGTVDTQYF. The CDR3 DNA follows: TGTGCCAGCAGTTACTGCGGAGGCACGGTAGATACGCAGTATTTT. J is TRBJ2-3 and V is TRBV6-6, with a possible D match to TRBD2 (5 bases). CDR3 size: 15 residues. Trimming removed 1 base from V and 5 bases from J, with 13 bases in between. Germline CDR1 reads MNHNY; CDR2 reads SVGAGI (reference sequence).

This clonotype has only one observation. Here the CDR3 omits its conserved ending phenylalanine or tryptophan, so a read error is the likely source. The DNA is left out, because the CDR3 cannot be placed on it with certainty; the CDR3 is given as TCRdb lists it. The CDR3 sequence: CACTSERALYI. The chain has TRBV6-5 and TRBJ2-7; the table assigns TRBD2, which was not confirmed against the DNA. Germline assignment: CDR1 MNHEY and CDR2 SVGAGI. The CDR3 sequence runs 11 residues, both termini included.